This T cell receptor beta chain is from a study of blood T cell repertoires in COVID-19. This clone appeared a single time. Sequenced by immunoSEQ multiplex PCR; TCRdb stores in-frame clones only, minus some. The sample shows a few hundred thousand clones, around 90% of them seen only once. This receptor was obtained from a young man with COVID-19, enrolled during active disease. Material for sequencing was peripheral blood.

The CDR3 nucleotides read TGCGCCAGCAGCCCCCTTGGCGGGCCACAAGAGACCCAGTACTTC. This gives the protein CASSPLGGPQETQYF. This chain links TRBV5-1 with TRBJ2-5, with D possibly being TRBD2 (5 bases). The V gene's germline CDR1 is SGHRS and CDR2 YFSETQ. This CDR3 contains 15 residues. Between the trimmed V and J ends, which lost 4 bases and 2 bases, there was a span of 15 bases.